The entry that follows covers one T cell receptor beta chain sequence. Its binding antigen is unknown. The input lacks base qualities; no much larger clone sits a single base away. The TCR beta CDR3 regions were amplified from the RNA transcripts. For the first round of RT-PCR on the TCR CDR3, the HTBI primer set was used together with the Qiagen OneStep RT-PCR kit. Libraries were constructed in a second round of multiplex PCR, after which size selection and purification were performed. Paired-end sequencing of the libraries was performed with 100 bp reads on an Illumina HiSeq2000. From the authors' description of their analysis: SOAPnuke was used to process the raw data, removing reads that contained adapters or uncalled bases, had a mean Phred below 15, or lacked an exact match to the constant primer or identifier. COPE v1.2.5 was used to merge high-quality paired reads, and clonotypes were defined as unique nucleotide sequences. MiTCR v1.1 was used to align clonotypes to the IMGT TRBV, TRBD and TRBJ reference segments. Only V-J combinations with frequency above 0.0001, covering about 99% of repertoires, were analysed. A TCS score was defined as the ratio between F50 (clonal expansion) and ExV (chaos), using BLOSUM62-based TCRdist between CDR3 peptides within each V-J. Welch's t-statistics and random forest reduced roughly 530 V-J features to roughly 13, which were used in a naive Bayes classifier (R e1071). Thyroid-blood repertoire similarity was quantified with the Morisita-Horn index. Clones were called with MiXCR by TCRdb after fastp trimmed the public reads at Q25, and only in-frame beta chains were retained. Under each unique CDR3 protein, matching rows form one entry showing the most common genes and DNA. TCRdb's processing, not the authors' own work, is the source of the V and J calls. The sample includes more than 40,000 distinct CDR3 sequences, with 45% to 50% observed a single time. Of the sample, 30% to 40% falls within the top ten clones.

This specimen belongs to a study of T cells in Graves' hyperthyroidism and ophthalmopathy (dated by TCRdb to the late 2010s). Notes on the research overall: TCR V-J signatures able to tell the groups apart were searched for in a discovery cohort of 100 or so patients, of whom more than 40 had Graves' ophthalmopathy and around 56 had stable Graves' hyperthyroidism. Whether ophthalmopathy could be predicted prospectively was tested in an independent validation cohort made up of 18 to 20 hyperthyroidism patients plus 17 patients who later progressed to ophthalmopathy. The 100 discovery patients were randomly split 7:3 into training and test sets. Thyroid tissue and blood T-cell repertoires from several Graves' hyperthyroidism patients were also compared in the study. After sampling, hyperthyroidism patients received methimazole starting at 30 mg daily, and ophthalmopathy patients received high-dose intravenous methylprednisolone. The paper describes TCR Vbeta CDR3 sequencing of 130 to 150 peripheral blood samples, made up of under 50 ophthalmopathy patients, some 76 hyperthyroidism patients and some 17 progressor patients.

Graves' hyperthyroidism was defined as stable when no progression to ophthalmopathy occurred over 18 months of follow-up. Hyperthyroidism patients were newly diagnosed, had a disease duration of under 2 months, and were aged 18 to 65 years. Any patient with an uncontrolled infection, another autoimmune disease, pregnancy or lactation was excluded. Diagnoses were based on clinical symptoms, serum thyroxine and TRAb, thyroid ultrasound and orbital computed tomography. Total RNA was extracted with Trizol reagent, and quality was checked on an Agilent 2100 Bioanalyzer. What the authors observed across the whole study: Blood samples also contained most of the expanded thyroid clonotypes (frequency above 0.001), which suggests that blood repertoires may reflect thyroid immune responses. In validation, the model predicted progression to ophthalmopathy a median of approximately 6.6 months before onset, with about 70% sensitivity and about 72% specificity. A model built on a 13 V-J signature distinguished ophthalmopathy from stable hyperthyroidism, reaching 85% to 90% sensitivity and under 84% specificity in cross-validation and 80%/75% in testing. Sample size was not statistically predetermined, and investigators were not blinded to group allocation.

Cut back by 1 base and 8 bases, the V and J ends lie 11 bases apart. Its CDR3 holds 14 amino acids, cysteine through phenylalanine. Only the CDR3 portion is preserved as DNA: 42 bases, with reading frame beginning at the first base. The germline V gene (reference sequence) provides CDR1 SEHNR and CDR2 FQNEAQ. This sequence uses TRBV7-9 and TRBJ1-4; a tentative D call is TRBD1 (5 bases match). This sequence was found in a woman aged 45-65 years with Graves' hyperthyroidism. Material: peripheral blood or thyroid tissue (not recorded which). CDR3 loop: CASSLGAEGEKLFF. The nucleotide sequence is TGTGCCAGCAGCTTAGGGGCCGAGGGGGAAAAACTGTTTTTT.